The sequence of this T cell receptor beta chain was determined in a study of Graves' ophthalmopathy and Graves' hyperthyroidism. What supplied the PBMCs was 7.5 to 10 ml of fresh peripheral blood. RNA transcripts yielded amplified TCR beta CDR3 regions. A first-round RT-PCR used HTBI primers, followed by a second-round multiplex PCR. TCRdb reprocessed the multiplex PCR reads with MiXCR, giving one entry per CDR3 protein. Of 200,000 to 250,000 distinct CDR3 sequences listed, under 30% were seen once; the top ten hold approximately 9%. The ends were cut back, 5 bases at V and 2 bases at J, with 7 bases in the middle. The germline gives CDR1 MNHEY, CDR2 SVGEGT. The CDR3 consists of 12 residues. There are many counts of this clonotype. Possible read error: a much larger clone is one base away.

Sequencing input: peripheral blood. This TCR came from a man aged 50-59 years with Graves' ophthalmopathy. This chain uses TRBV6-2 or TRBV6-3 with TRBJ2-7; D ambiguous. Here the CDR3 reads CASSPLTYEQYF. The CDR3, as DNA: TGTGCCAGCAGTCCCCTAACCTACGAGCAGTACTTC.